What follows are 14 T cell receptor beta chains derived from one specimen sequenced in a study of resident and recirculating memory T cells in vitiligo. TCRdb's copy holds only in-frame clones and misses some; the assay was immunoSEQ multiplex PCR. This table has more than 35,000 clones, over 90% appearing once. Sequencing was carried out using blood. The receptors shown here come from a male donor with vitiligo.

The gene calls are TRBV7-2 and TRBJ1-3; TRBD1 might be the D (5 bases). V shed 5 bases and J shed 4 bases, with 15 bases lying between them. The CDR3 length is 15 residues. The germline gives CDR1 SGHTA, CDR2 FQGNSA. The CDR3 loop reads CASSPLWGVGNTIYF. DNA of the CDR3: TGTGCCAGCAGCCCCCTGTGGGGGGTAGGAAACACCATATATTTT.

The chain employs TRBV5-1 and TRBJ2-1; 9 bases are a match to TRBD2. This CDR3 is 15 amino acids long. Trimming removed 2 bases from V and 5 bases from J; junction bases left unmatched: 5. CDR1 is SGHRS and CDR2 is YFSETQ in the germline V gene. The CDR3 nucleotides are TGCGCCAGCAGCTTCCTAGCGGGGAACCACAATGAGCAGTTCTTC. Translated, it gives CASSFLAGNHNEQFF.

J is TRBJ2-5 and V is TRBV18, with a possible D match to TRBD1 (5 bases). This CDR3 spans 14 amino acids. Trimming took 3 bases from V and 4 from J, leaving 12 bases between them. Germline CDR1 and CDR2: KGHSH and LQKENI. CDR3 loop: CASSPTVWRETQYF. CDR3 sequence (DNA): TGTGCCAGCTCACCGACAGTCTGGAGAGAGACCCAGTACTTC.

CDR3 DNA sequence: TGTGCCTGCGACAGGGATAACTATGGCTACACCTTC. Residues: CACDRDNYGYTF. This chain uses TRBV2 with TRBJ1-2, with 7 bases matching TRBD1. Germline CDR1 and CDR2: SNHLY and FYNNEI. The CDR3 totals 12 residues. The V gene end was trimmed by 11 bases and the J gene end by 1 base; junction bases not matched to a gene: 4.

The V call is TRBV30, the J call TRBJ2-3; TRBD1 is a possible D gene (6 bases). The CDR3 totals 13 residues. CDR1 and CDR2 (germline): GTSNPN, SVGIG (reference sequence). Trimming shortened V by 6 bases and J by 7 bases, and 17 bases separated the two germline ends. The CDR3 nucleotides read TGTGCCTGTGGACAGAGCCTCCCCAATACGCAGTATTTT. Amino acids: CACGQSLPNTQYF.

This clone came up once. The chain recombines TRBV7-3 with TRBJ2-3; 7 nucleotides agree with TRBD1. Germline-derived CDR1 and CDR2 are SGHTA and FQGTGA. CDR3 length equals 14 residues. Trimming removed 3 bases from V and 0 bases from J; junction bases left unmatched: 0. The CDR3 reads CASSLGQSTDTQYF. The CDR3 DNA sequence: TGTGCCAGCAGCTTGGGACAGAGCACAGATACGCAGTATTTT. Using reference TRBV7-3 and TRBJ2-3 for the parts outside the CDR3, the full variable domain is GAGVSQTPSNKVTEKGKYVELRCDPISGHTALYWYRQSLGQGPEFLIYFQGTGAADDSGLPNDRFFAVRPEGSVSTLKIQRTERGDSAVYLCASSLGQSTDTQYFGPGTRLTVL.

The V call is TRBV4-3, the J call TRBJ2-2; TRBD1 aligns across 8 bases. Trimming removed 3 bases from V and 1 base from J; junction bases left unmatched: 4. This CDR3 is 16 amino acids long. CDR1 and CDR2 (germline): LGHNA, YSLEER. CDR3 residues: CASSHLGQGNTGELFF. In DNA, the CDR3 is TGCGCCAGCAGCCACTTAGGACAGGGGAACACCGGGGAGCTGTTTTTT.

This sequence joins TRBV27 and TRBJ2-3, with D possibly being TRBD2 (5 bases). The V end lost 2 bases, the J end lost 6 bases, and 27 bases lay between the germline ends. CDR3 length equals 19 residues. CDR1 is MNHEY, CDR2 SMNVEV, per germline (reference sequence). As DNA, the CDR3 is TGTGCCAGCAGTTTAATCGGCCGGGCAGGAGGACCGTTGTTGGATACGCAGTATTTT. Translating gives CASSLIGRAGGPLLDTQYF.

This chain joins TRBV20-1 and TRBJ2-7; the D gene is possibly TRBD2 (7 bases). Germline values: CDR1 DFQATT, CDR2 SNEGSKA (reference sequence). Trimming stripped 6 bases from V and 6 bases from J, with 12 bases between. The CDR3 consists of 11 residues. CDR3 protein: CSAAGAREQYF. DNA for the CDR3: TGCAGTGCGGCGGGGGCGCGCGAGCAGTACTTC.

The chain carries TRBV9 and TRBJ1-1, with D possibly being TRBD1 (6 bases). Germline CDR1 and CDR2: SGDLS and YYNGEE. Trimming stripped 3 bases from V and 6 bases from J, with 12 bases between. The CDR3 is 13 amino acids. CDR3 protein: CASSAQTGAEAFF. CDR3 nucleotide sequence: TGTGCCAGCAGCGCCCAGACAGGCGCTGAAGCTTTCTTT.

The gene calls are TRBV18 and TRBJ2-7, with TRBD1 matching over 9 bases. The CDR3 has 14 amino acids. Germline V gene data show CDR1 as KGHSH and CDR2 as LQKENI. J was trimmed by 9 bases and V by 3 bases; bases with no gene match: 9. This CDR3 is CASSPAKGQGGQYF. Here the CDR3 DNA reads TGTGCCAGCTCACCCGCTAAGGGACAGGGCGGGCAGTACTTC.

The table lists this clone with a count of one. The V gene is TRBV7-8, the J gene TRBJ1-5; 9 nucleotides match TRBD1. The CDR3 is 17 residues long. CDR1 is SGHVS and CDR2 is FQNEAQ in the germline V gene. Trimming removed 5 bases from V and 4 bases from J; junction bases left unmatched: 12. The CDR3 region has the DNA TGTGCCAGCAGCCTTCGAGGGACAGGGCGAACAAATCAGCCCCAGCATTTT. Protein sequence: CASSLRGTGRTNQPQHF.

The genes are TRBV19 and TRBJ2-1, with D uncertain. The V end was cut by 5 bases, the J end by 9 bases, with 8 bases between. CDR3 size: 11 residues. Germline V lookup: CDR1 LNHDA, CDR2 SQIVND (reference sequence). CDR3 sequence (DNA): TGTGCCAGTAGTTGGAGCCGTGAGCAGTTCTTC. Amino acids: CASSWSREQFF.

The chain employs TRBV7-2 and TRBJ2-3; D call uncertain. The germline V and J ends were trimmed by 1 base and 2 bases, with 7 bases remaining between them. The CDR3 loop spans 14 amino acids. Germline V lookup: CDR1 SGHTA, CDR2 FQGNSA. The CDR3 DNA follows: TGTGCCAGCAGCTTAGACAGATTCACAGATACGCAGTATTTT. Translation gives CASSLDRFTDTQYF.